This T cell receptor (beta chain) was sequenced during a study of beta chain features in type 1 diabetes. Study-wide background: Regarding age, gender and cell yields, patients proved similar to healthy donors.

Reverse transcription of all isolated RNA meant that expressed TCRB transcripts were sequenced. Sequencing was performed with immunoSEQ multiplex PCR; in TCRdb, only in-frame clones are kept and a portion is missing. The sample has 300,000 to 350,000 clones, around a fifth seen once. The CDR3 spans 12 residues. V lost 7 bases and J 3 bases, leaving 9 bases between the germline ends. The germline V gene encodes CDR1 ENHRY and CDR2 SYGVKD. This clone has just a few counts. V is TRBV10-3 and J is TRBJ1-1; possibly TRBD1 for D (6 bases). The clonotype was recovered from a woman under 30 in good health. The material sequenced was naive CD4+ T cells from blood. The CDR3 DNA is TGTGCCATCAAGGGACAAGACACTGAAGCTTTCTTT. This gives the protein CAIKGQDTEAFF.